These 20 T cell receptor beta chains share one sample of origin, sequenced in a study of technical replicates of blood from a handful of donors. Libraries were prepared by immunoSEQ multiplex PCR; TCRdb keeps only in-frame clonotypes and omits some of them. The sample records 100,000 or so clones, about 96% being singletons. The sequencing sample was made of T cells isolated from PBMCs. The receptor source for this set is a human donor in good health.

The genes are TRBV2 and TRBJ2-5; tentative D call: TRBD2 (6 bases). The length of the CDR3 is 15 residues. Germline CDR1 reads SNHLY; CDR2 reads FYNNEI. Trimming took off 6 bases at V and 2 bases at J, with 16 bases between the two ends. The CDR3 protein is CASRITSLGQETQYF. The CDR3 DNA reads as TGTGCCAGCAGGATAACTAGCTTGGGGCAAGAGACCCAGTACTTC.

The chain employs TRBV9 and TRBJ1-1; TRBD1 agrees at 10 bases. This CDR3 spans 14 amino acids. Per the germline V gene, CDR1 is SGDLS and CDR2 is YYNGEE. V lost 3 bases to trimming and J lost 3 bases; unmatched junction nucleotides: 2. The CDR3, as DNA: TGTGCCAGCAGCGGGGACAGGGGATACACTGAAGCTTTCTTT. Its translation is CASSGDRGYTEAFF.

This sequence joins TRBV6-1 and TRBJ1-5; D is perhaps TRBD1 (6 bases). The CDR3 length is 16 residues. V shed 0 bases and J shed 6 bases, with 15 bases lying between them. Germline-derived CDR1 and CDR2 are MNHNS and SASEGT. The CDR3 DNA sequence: TGTGCCAGCAGTGAAGCGCTACGACAGGAGGCTCAGCCCCAGCATTTT. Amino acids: CASSEALRQEAQPQHF.

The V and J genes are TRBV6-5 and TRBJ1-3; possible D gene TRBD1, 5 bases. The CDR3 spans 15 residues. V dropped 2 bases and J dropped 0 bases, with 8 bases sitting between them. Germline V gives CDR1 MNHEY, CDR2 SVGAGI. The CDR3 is CASSYRGFSGNTIYF. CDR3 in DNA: TGTGCCAGCAGTTACAGGGGCTTCTCTGGAAACACCATATATTTT.

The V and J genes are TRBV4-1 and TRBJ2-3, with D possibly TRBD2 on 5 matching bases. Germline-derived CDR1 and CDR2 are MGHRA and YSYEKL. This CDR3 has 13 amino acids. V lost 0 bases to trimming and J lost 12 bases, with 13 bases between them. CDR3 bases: TGCGCCAGCAGCCAAGAATTCTCGGGGAATCAGTATTTT. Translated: CASSQEFSGNQYF.

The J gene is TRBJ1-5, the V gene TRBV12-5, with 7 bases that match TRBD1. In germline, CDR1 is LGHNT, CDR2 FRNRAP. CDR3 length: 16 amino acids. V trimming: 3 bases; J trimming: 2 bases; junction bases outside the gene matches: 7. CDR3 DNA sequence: TGTGCTAGTGGTTTCTCAGGGGGTTACGGCAATCAGCCCCAGCATTTT. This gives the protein CASGFSGGYGNQPQHF. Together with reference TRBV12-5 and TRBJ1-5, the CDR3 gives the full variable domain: DARVTQTPRHKVTEMGQEVTMRCQPILGHNTVFWYRQTMMQGLELLAYFRNRAPLDDSGMPKDRFSAEMPDATLATLKIQPSEPRDSAVYFCASGFSGGYGNQPQHFGDGTRLSIL.

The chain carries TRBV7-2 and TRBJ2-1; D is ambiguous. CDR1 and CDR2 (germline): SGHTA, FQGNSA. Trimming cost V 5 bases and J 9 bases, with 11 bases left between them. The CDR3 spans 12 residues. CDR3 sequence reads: CASSTPYSEQFF. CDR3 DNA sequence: TGTGCCAGCAGCACCCCTTATAGTGAGCAGTTCTTC. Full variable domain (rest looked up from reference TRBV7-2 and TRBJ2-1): GAGVSQSPSNKVTEKGKDVELRCDPISGHTALYWYRQSLGQGLEFLIYFQGNSAPDKSGLPSDRFSAERTGGSVSTLTIQRTQQEDSAVYLCASSTPYSEQFFGPGTRLTVL.

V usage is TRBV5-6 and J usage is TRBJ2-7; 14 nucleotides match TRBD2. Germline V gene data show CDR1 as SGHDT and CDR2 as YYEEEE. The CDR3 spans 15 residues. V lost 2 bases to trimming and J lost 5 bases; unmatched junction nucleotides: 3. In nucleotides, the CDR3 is TGTGCCAGCAGCTTCACGGGACTAGCGGGAGACGAGCAGTACTTC. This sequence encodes CASSFTGLAGDEQYF.

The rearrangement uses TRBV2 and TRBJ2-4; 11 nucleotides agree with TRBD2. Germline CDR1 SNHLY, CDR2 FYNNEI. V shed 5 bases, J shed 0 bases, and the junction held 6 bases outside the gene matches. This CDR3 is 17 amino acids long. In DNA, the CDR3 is TGTGCCAGCAGTCTCGAGACTAGCGGGGTAGCCAAAAACATTCAGTACTTC. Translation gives CASSLETSGVAKNIQYF.

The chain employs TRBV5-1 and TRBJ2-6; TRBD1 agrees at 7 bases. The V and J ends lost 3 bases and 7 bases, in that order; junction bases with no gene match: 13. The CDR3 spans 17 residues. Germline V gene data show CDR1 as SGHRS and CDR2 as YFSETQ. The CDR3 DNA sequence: TGCGCCAGCAGCTCCACGGGACAGTCTGTTTTCGCCAACGTCCTGACTTTC. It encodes CASSSTGQSVFANVLTF.

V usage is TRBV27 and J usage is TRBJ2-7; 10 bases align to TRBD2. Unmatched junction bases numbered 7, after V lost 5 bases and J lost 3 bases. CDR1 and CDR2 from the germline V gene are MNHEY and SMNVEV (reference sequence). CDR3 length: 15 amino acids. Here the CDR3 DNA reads TGTGCCAGCAGTCCCCAGCGGGAGGGCCGCTACGAGCAGTACTTC. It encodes CASSPQREGRYEQYF.

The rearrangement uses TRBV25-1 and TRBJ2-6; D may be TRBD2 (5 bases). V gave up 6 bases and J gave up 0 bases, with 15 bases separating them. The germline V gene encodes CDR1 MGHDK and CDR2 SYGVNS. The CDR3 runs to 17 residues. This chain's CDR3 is CASSPEGWSSGANVLTF. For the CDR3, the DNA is TGTGCCAGCAGCCCTGAGGGTTGGAGCTCTGGGGCCAACGTCCTGACTTTC.

The CDR3 loop reads CASSFHPRDRGYSNQPQHF. As DNA, the CDR3 is TGTGCCAGCAGCTTTCACCCCCGGGACAGGGGATATAGCAATCAGCCCCAGCATTTT. The chain has TRBV2 and TRBJ1-5; 10 bases are a match to TRBD1. In germline, CDR1 is SNHLY, CDR2 FYNNEI. CDR3 size: 19 residues. V was clipped by 6 bases and J by 0 bases; unmatched bases: 14.

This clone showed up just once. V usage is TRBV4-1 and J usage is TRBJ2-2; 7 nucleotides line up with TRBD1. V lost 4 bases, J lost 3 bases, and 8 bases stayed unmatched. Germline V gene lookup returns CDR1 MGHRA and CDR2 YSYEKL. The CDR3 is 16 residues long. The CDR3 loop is CASSPRGSPYTGELFF. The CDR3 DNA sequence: TGCGCCAGCAGCCCCAGGGGGTCACCTTACACCGGGGAGCTGTTTTTT.

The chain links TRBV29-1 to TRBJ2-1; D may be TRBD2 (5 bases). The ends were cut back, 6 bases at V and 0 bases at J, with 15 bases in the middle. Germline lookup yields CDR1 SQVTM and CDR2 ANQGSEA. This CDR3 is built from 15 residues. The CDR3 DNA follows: TGCAGCGTCGAGGGCGGGCGTCGCTCCTACAATGAGCAGTTCTTC. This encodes CSVEGGRRSYNEQFF.

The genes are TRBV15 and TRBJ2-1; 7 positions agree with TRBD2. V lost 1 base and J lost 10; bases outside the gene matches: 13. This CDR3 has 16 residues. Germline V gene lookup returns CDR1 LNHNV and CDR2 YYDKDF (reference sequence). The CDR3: CATSRASRGTSAEQFF. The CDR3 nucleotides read TGTGCCACCAGCAGAGCTTCCCGAGGCACTAGCGCCGAGCAGTTCTTC.

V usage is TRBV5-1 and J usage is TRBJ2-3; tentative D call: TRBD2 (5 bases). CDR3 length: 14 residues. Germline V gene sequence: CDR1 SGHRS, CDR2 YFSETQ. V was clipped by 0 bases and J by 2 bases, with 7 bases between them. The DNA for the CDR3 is TGCGCCAGCAGCTTGGACGGGAACACAGATACGCAGTATTTT. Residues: CASSLDGNTDTQYF. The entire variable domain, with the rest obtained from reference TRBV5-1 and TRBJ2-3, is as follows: KAGVTQTPRYLIKTRGQQVTLSCSPISGHRSVSWYQQTPGQGLQFLFEYFSETQRNKGNFPGRFSGRQFSNSRSEMNVSTLELGDSALYLCASSLDGNTDTQYFGPGTRLTVL.

This CDR3 is CASTIKWGGNSYNEQFF. CDR3 sequence (DNA): TGTGCCAGCACTATCAAGTGGGGGGGAAACTCCTACAATGAGCAGTTCTTC. The chain joins TRBV4-2 to TRBJ2-1; 7 bases match TRBD2. Germline V gives CDR1 LGHNA, CDR2 YNFKEQ. The CDR3 has 17 amino acids. V lost 7 bases to trimming and J lost 0 bases; unmatched junction nucleotides: 12.

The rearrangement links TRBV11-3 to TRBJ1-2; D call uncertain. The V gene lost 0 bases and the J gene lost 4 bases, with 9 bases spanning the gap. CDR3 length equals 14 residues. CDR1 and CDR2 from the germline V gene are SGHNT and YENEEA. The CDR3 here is CASSLEDTLYGYTF. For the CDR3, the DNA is TGTGCCAGCAGCTTAGAAGACACACTCTATGGCTACACCTTC.

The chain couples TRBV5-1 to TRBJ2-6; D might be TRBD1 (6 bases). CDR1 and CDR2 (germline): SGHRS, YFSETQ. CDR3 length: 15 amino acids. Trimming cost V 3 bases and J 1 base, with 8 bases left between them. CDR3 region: CASSSQGSGANVLTF. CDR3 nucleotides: TGCGCCAGCAGCTCACAGGGTTCTGGGGCCAACGTCCTGACTTTC.